The next 13 T cell receptor beta chains were all read from a single sample in a study of spatial heterogeneity in lung cancer. The study's findings and limits: Counts of expanded alpha and beta TCRs within tumors tracked the tumor nonsynonymous mutation count.

No antigen has been assigned to these receptors. TCRdb processed the 5' RACE reads anew with MiXCR; each CDR3 protein has one entry. The sample contains roughly 13,000 distinct CDR3 sequences, 3% to 4.5% of which appear only once. Specified time point: sample taken at primary tumor resection. The source material was lung tumor tissue, sampled at surgery. The receptors shown here come from a male donor with early-stage non-small cell lung cancer.

This clonotype was counted ten times or more. The chain carries TRBV5-1 and TRBJ1-5, with TRBD1 matching over 10 bases. The CDR3 totals 15 residues. The germline V gene encodes CDR1 SGHRS and CDR2 YFSETQ. Unmatched junction bases numbered 5, after V lost 5 bases and J lost 3 bases. The CDR3 region is CASRPGQGFNQPQHF. CDR3 bases: TGCGCCAGCAGACCGGGACAGGGGTTCAATCAGCCCCAGCATTTT.

In its sample, this clonotype was seen many times. The chain uses TRBV20-1 and TRBJ2-5; D is possibly TRBD2 (5 bases). Germline V CDR1 and CDR2: DFQATT, SNEGSKA (reference sequence). V shed 0 bases and J shed 1 base, with 15 bases lying between them. The CDR3 covers 16 residues. CDR3 protein: CSAREGLAGFQETQYF. The CDR3 coding sequence is TGCAGTGCTAGAGAAGGTTTGGCGGGCTTCCAAGAGACCCAGTACTTC.

V usage is TRBV15 and J usage is TRBJ2-2; D possibly uses TRBD1 or TRBD2 (5 bases each). Trimming pared 2 bases from V and 7 bases from J, leaving 20 bases between. In germline, CDR1 is LNHNV, CDR2 YYDKDF (reference sequence). This CDR3 comprises 17 residues. CDR3 in amino acids: CATSRKRGGYNGGELFF. The DNA of the CDR3 is TGTGCCACCAGCAGAAAAAGGGGCGGGTACAACGGCGGGGAGCTGTTTTTT.

The sample holds a few counts of this clonotype. This sequence joins TRBV30 and TRBJ1-4, with TRBD1 matching 7 bases. Germline V gene sequence: CDR1 GTSNPN, CDR2 SVGIG (reference sequence). The CDR3 spans 14 residues. V shed 0 bases, J shed 6 bases, and the junction held 4 bases outside the gene matches. CDR3 nucleotides: TGTGCCTGGAGTGTCGGACAGGATTATGAAAAACTGTTTTTT. This translates into CAWSVGQDYEKLFF.

This clonotype was found many times. The J gene is TRBJ2-1, the V gene TRBV6-5; TRBD1 might be the D (5 bases). The length of the CDR3 is 13 residues. V was shortened by 5 bases and J by 4 bases, with 9 bases between the two germline ends. The germline gives CDR1 MNHEY, CDR2 SVGAGI. CDR3 protein: CASSTDRYNEQFF. The CDR3 DNA reads as TGTGCCAGCAGTACCGACAGATACAATGAGCAGTTCTTC.

With regard to this clonotype: A much larger clone differs from this one at a single base, so this may be a read error. CDR3 coding DNA: TGTGCCAGCAGCACACCAGGGGGTTCAGATACGCAGTATTTT. Translating it yields CASSTPGGSDTQYF. The chain couples TRBV5-4 to TRBJ2-3; 7 positions match TRBD1. J lost 4 bases, V lost 4 bases, and 6 bases had no gene match. The CDR3 has 14 amino acids. Germline CDR1 and CDR2: SGHNT and YYREEE (reference sequence).

The chain is built from TRBV25-1 and TRBJ1-4, with 7 bases lining up with TRBD1. Per the germline V gene, CDR1 is MGHDK and CDR2 is SYGVNS. This CDR3 contains 14 residues. Trimming took 0 bases from V and 10 from J; bases not matched to a gene: 5. The chain's CDR3 is CASSEYDRVGKLFF. The CDR3, as DNA: TGTGCCAGCAGTGAATATGACAGGGTTGGAAAACTGTTTTTT.

This clonotype has a count of ten or more. The chain is built from TRBV12-3 or TRBV12-4 and TRBJ2-1; 8 nucleotides agree with TRBD2. This CDR3 has 18 amino acids. The trim removed 6 bases at V and 1 base at J, leaving 14 bases unmatched. The DNA for the CDR3 is TGTGCCAGCAGCCCTCATCTCGGGGGGGCGGGTTCCTACAATGAGCAGTTCTTC. Translated, it gives CASSPHLGGAGSYNEQFF.

This clonotype was recorded many times. The J gene is TRBJ2-5, the V gene TRBV7-9; 16 bases fit TRBD2. The V gene's germline CDR1 is SEHNR and CDR2 FQNEAQ (reference sequence). CDR3 size: 16 residues. V gave up 5 bases and J gave up 4 bases; unmatched junction bases: 4. CDR3 residues: CASSEGLAGGLETQYF. DNA of the CDR3: TGTGCCAGCAGCGAGGGACTAGCGGGAGGGTTAGAGACCCAGTACTTC. The full variable domain, rest sourced from reference TRBV7-9 and TRBJ2-5, is DTGVSQNPRHKITKRGQNVTFRCDPISEHNRLYWYRQTLGQGPEFLTYFQNEAQLEKSRLLSDRFSAERPKGSFSTLEIQRTEQGDSAMYLCASSEGLAGGLETQYFGPGTRLLVL.

This chain connects TRBV12-3 or TRBV12-4 to TRBJ1-5; D is perhaps TRBD1 (5 bases). The CDR3 consists of 13 residues. Deletions cut 6 bases from V and 2 bases from J, with 8 bases between. CDR3 DNA: TGTGCCAGCAGAAGGGGATGCAATCAGCCCCAGCATTTT. Translation: CASRRGCNQPQHF.

By frequency in the sample, this clonotype is medium-sized. This rearrangement joins TRBV20-1 to TRBJ2-3; D is perhaps TRBD1 or TRBD2 (5 bases each). There are 12 residues in the CDR3. The V and J ends lost 7 bases and 3 bases respectively, with 11 bases between them. The germline V gene encodes CDR1 DFQATT and CDR2 SNEGSKA (reference sequence). Here the CDR3 DNA reads TGCAGTGGGGACCGAACGACAGATACGCAGTATTTT. It specifies CSGDRTTDTQYF.

This clonotype rates as medium-sized. The rearrangement joins TRBV4-1 to TRBJ1-6, with 9 bases lining up with TRBD1. The CDR3 contains 17 residues. Germline trimming cut 2 bases from V and 9 bases from J; bases unmatched to any gene: 11. Looked up from germline, CDR1 is MGHRA and CDR2 is YSYEKL. The CDR3 DNA sequence: TGCGCCAGCAGCCAATTCCCTCCGGGACAGGGAGTTTCACCCCTCCACTTT. It specifies CASSQFPPGQGVSPLHF.

The sample holds a few counts of this clonotype. The germline gene is not matched at one end of the junction; a read error may be the cause. The chain couples TRBV20-1 to TRBJ1-2; TRBD1 aligns across 7 bases. The CDR3 totals 13 residues. Germline V gene data show CDR1 as DFQATT and CDR2 as SNEGSKA (reference sequence). In DNA form, the CDR3 reads TGCAGTGCAGTTCCCCGGGACAGCTATGGCGACACCTTC. Protein sequence: CSAVPRDSYGDTF.